This T cell receptor beta chain comes out of a study of vaccination effects on CD4 cells after COVID-19. Background on the study: Either the BNT162b2 or mRNA-1273 vaccine was given to participants in two doses.

General study points: Recruitment yielded few convalescent patients, and the study had no early post-infection timepoints.

The method was immunoSEQ multiplex PCR; TCRdb's version includes in-frame clones alone and lacks a portion of them. The sample gives about 73,000 clones, under 85% of which show up once; roughly 2.9% is in the top ten. Ahead of sequencing, the ViraFEST assay grew antigen-specific CD4+ T cells using viral peptide pools. Subsequent to a culture period of less than twelve days, CD4+ T cells were isolated. People in the vaccine group had not been infected with SARS-CoV-2 before, and their nucleocapsid antibodies were negative. For each well, 2 million to 2.5 million PBMC were cultured with about 10 IU/ml IL-2 and roughly 9.2 ug/ml peptides. IL-2 medium supplanted half the medium on days 3 and 7. This clone was observed once. Its antigen is as yet unknown. This specimen consisted of CD4+ T cells from PBMCs cultured with HCoV-NL63 spike peptides, obtained before COVID-19 vaccination. The sequence was collected from a human donor who received a COVID-19 vaccine.

The DNA of the CDR3 is TGTGCCAGCAGTAGGTGGACATTTCCTTACAATGAGCAGTTCTTC. Translation: CASSRWTFPYNEQFF. The chain joins TRBV6-2 or TRBV6-3 to TRBJ2-1; D might be TRBD1 (5 bases). The CDR3 is 15 residues long. Germline V lookup: CDR1 MNHEY, CDR2 SVGEGT. V was clipped by 5 bases and J by 4 bases, with 15 bases between them.